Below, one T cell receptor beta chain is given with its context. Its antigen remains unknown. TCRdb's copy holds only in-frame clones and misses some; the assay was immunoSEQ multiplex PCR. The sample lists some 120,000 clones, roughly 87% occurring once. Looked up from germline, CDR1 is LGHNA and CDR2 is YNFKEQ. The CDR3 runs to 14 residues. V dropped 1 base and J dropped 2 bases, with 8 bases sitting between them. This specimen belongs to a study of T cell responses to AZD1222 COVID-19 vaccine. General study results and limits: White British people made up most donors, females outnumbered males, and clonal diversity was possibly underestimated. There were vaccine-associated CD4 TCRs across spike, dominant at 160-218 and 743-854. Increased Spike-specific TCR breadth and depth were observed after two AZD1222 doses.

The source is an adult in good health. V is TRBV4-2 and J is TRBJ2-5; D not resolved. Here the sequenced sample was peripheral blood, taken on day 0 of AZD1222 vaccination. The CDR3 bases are TGTGCCAGCAGCCAAGTGGTCGCGCAAGAGACCCAGTACTTC. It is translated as CASSQVVAQETQYF.